In its sample, the clone carrying this TCR beta chain ranks as medium-sized (0.01 to 0.1%). Its specificity is unknown. Germline V gene sequence: CDR1 SGHRS, CDR2 YFSETQ. The CDR3 consists of 20 residues. The ends lost 4 bases at V and 5 bases at J; junction bases unmatched: 21. Regarding the study as a whole: Tumor Tregs overlapped most with tumor, then blood, naive CD4+ cells. Larger-cohort validation covered only one TCR beta V-J rearrangement. In terms of TCR gene usage, tumor memory CD4+ T cells clustered together with blood and lymph node memory CD4+ cells, as well as with lymph node naive CD4+ cells.

Tregs were sorted as CD4+CD25+CD127-/low cells. Full-length variable regions came from constant-region reverse primers plus semi-nested Nested Universal Primer A PCR. MiXCR was run by TCRdb on the 5' RACE reads, yielding one entry per CDR3 protein. The profile shows around 10,000 distinct CDR3 sequences, approximately 17% of them singletons. The chain joins TRBV5-1 to TRBJ1-1; 12 positions agree with TRBD1. The origin of this receptor is a female donor with breast cancer. Sequencing used Tregs sorted from a lymph node. This CDR3 reads CASSPSLVLRDRGRGTEAFF. In DNA form, the CDR3 reads TGCGCCAGCAGCCCCTCACTAGTATTACGGGACAGGGGGCGAGGGACTGAAGCTTTCTTT.